The 9 T cell receptor beta chains below come from one sample, sequenced in a study of T cell responses to AZD1222 COVID-19 vaccine. Profiling relied on immunoSEQ multiplex PCR, and the TCRdb table lists in-frame clones only, not all of them. Among roughly 180,000 clones, over 80% were seen once, and the ten largest hold less than 3%. This specimen consisted of peripheral blood, obtained on day 0 of MenACWY control vaccination. The receptors here all came from an adult in good health.

This clone was counted a single time. The chain recombines TRBV20-1 with TRBJ2-3; 7 bases fit TRBD1. Germline assignment: CDR1 DFQATT and CDR2 SNEGSKA (reference sequence). The junction had 0 bases not matched to a gene; V was cut back by 3 bases and J by 6 bases. The CDR3 extends over 11 amino acids. The CDR3 DNA reads as TGCAGTGCTAGGGACAGGGATACGCAGTATTTT. It translates to CSARDRDTQYF.

This clone was recorded only once. This chain connects TRBV23-1 to TRBJ2-1; D unclear. Being an ORF, TRBV23-1 has a function that is uncertain. Trimming removed 0 bases from V and 1 base from J, with 16 bases in between. CDR3 length: 18 residues. The CDR3 region is CASSQSPLQVLSYNEQFF. DNA of the CDR3: TGCGCCAGCAGTCAATCGCCCCTACAAGTCCTATCCTACAATGAGCAGTTCTTC.

The CDR3 region is CASRSTGGSGANVLTF. In DNA form, the CDR3 reads TGTGCCAGCAGGTCGACAGGGGGCTCTGGGGCCAACGTCCTGACTTTC. The chain recombines TRBV28 with TRBJ2-6; 9 positions agree with TRBD1. The CDR3 has 16 residues. The germline CDR1 and CDR2 sequences are MDHEN and SYDVKM. The V gene end was trimmed by 6 bases and the J gene end by 0 bases; junction bases not matched to a gene: 3.

The V call is TRBV6-5, the J call TRBJ2-2, with TRBD1 matching 11 bases. The CDR3 is 15 amino acids. J gave up 7 bases and V 7 bases, and 8 bases lay outside the gene matches. Germline V CDR1 and CDR2: MNHEY, SVGAGI. CDR3: CASNKGQGADGELFF. CDR3 bases: TGTGCCAGCAACAAAGGACAGGGGGCAGACGGGGAGCTGTTTTTT.

This chain uses TRBV7-9 with TRBJ2-7; maybe TRBD1 (5 bases). This CDR3 is 13 amino acids long. Germline V CDR1 and CDR2: SEHNR, FQNEAQ (reference sequence). V gave up 5 bases and J gave up 2 bases, with 10 bases separating them. The CDR3 spells CASSPQVPYEQYF. As DNA, the CDR3 is TGTGCCAGCAGCCCACAGGTTCCCTACGAGCAGTACTTC.

This clone appeared a few times. The rearrangement uses TRBV20-1 and TRBJ2-7; a weak D match, TRBD2 (7 bases). Trimming cost V 3 bases and J 2 bases, with 17 bases left between them. The CDR3 runs 15 residues. Germline CDR1 is DFQATT and CDR2 is SNEGSKA (reference sequence). CDR3 coding DNA: TGCAGTGCTAGTAACATTGCGGGGGCCGCCTACGAGCAGTACTTC. Amino acid sequence: CSASNIAGAAYEQYF.

The chain recombines TRBV6-5 with TRBJ1-4, with a tentative D call TRBD1 (6 bases). V lost 1 base and J lost 5, with 14 bases in between. CDR1 is MNHEY, CDR2 SVGAGI, per germline. This CDR3 has 16 amino acids. The CDR3 loop reads CASSYFGGQRNEKLFF. CDR3 bases: TGTGCCAGCAGTTACTTCGGAGGACAGAGGAATGAAAAACTGTTTTTT.

CDR3 in amino acids: CASSPRGGEAFF. CDR3 sequence (DNA): TGTGCCAGCTCACCACGGGGGGGTGAAGCTTTCTTT. The chain joins TRBV18 to TRBJ1-1; perhaps TRBD1 as D (5 bases). This CDR3 is 12 amino acids long. Germline CDR1 reads KGHSH; CDR2 reads LQKENI. V lost 1 base and J 7 bases, leaving 7 bases between the germline ends.

The rearrangement uses TRBV9 and TRBJ1-1; TRBD1 matches 9 bases. Looked up from germline, CDR1 is SGDLS and CDR2 is YYNGEE. V lost 3 bases and J lost 4; bases outside the gene matches: 7. There are 15 residues in the CDR3. CDR3 residues: CASSEGQGHLTEAFF. The CDR3 DNA sequence: TGTGCCAGCAGCGAGGGACAGGGTCATCTCACTGAAGCTTTCTTT.